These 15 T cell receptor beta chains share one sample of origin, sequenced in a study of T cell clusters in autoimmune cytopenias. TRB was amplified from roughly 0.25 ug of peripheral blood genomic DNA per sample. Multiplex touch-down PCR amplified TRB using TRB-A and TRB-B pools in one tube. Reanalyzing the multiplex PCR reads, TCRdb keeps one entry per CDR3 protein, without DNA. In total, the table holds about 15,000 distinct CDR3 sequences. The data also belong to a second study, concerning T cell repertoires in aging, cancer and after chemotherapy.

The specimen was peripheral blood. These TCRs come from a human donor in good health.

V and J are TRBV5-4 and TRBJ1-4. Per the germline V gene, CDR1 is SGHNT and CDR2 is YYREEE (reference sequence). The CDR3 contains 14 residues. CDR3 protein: CASSSIGDGEKLFF.

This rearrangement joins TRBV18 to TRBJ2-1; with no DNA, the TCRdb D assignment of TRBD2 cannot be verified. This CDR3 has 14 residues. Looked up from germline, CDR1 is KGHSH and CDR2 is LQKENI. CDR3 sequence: CASSLPPVPNEQFF. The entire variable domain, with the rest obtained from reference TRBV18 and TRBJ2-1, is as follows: NAGVMQNPRHLVRRRGQEARLRCSPMKGHSHVYWYRQLPEEGLKFMVYLQKENIIDESGMPKERFSAEFPKEGPSILRIQQVVRGDSAAYFCASSLPPVPNEQFFGPGTRLTVL.

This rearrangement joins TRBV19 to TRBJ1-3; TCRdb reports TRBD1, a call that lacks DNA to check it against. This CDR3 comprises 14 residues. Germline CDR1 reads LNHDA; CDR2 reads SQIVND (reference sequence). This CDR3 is CASLQGSRGNTIYF.

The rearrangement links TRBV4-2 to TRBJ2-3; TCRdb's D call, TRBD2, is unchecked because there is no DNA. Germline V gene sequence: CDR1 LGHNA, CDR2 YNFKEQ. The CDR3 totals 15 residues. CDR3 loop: CASSQEAGRTDTQYF.

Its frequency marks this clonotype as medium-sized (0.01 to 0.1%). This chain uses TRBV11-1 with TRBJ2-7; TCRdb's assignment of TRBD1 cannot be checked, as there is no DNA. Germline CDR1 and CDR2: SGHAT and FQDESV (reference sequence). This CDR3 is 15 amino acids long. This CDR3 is CASSLAAGGGSEQYF. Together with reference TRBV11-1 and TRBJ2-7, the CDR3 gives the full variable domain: EAEVAQSPRYKITEKSQAVAFWCDPISGHATLYWYRQILGQGPELLVQFQDESVVDDSQLPKDRFSAERLKGVDSTLKIQPAELGDSAMYLCASSLAAGGGSEQYFGPGTRLTVT.

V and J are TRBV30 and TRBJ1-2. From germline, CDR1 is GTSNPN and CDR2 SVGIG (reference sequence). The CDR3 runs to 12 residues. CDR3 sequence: CAWRLGSISYTF.

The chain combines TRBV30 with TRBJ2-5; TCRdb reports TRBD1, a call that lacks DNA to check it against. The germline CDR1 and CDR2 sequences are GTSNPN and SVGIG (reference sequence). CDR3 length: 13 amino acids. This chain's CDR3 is CAWRDRVRETQYF.

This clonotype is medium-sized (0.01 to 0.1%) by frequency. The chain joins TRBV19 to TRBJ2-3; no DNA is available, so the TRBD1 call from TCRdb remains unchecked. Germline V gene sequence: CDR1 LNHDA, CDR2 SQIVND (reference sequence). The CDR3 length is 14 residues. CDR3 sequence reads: CASSIPGVTDTQYF.

The CDR3 spells CASSYNLGQSTDTQYF. The chain combines TRBV6-2 or TRBV6-3 with TRBJ2-3; TCRdb selects TRBD1, and the lack of DNA leaves this call unchecked. Germline V gene lookup returns CDR1 MNHEY and CDR2 SVGEGT. The CDR3 is 16 amino acids.

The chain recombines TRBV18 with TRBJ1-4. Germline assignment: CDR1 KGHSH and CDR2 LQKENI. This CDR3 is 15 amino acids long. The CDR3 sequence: CASSPPDSRNEKLFF. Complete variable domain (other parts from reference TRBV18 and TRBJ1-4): NAGVMQNPRHLVRRRGQEARLRCSPMKGHSHVYWYRQLPEEGLKFMVYLQKENIIDESGMPKERFSAEFPKEGPSILRIQQVVRGDSAAYFCASSPPDSRNEKLFFGSGTQLSVL.

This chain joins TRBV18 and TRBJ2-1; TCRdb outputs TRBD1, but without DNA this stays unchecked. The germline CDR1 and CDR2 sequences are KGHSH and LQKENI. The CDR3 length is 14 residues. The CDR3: CASSPGQTISEQFF.

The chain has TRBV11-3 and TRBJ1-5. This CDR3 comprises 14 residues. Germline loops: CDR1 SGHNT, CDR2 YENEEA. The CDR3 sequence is CASSAKGSNQPQHF.

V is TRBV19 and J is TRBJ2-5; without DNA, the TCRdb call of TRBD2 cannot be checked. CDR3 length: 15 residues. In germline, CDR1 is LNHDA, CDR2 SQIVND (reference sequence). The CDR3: CASSMVGGTLETQYF.

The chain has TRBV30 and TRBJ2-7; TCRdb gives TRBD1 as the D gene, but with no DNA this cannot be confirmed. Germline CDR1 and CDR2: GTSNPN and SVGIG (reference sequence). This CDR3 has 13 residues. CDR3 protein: CAWTPLARGEQYF.

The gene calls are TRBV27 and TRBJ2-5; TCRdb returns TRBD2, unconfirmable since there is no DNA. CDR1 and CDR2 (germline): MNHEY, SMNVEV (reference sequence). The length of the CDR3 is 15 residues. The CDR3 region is CASSHLGGPGETQYF.